This T cell receptor (beta chain) was sequenced for a study of identical twins. V lost 3 bases to trimming and J lost 0 bases, with 6 bases between them. CDR1 MDHEN and CDR2 SYDVKM come from the germline V gene. The CDR3 is 14 residues long. This clonotype was picked up many times. A single record per CDR3 protein comes from TCRdb applying MiXCR to the 5' RACE reads. The data hold 400,000 to 500,000 distinct CDR3 sequences, with about 18% observed a single time. Only healthy Caucasians were included as donors. The V call is TRBV28, the J call TRBJ2-1; D remains unclear. The material sequenced was naive T cells sorted from blood. The sequence was collected from a middle-aged man in good health. The DNA of the CDR3 is TGTGCCAGCAGTTTTCGTAGCTCCTACAATGAGCAGTTCTTC. It translates to CASSFRSSYNEQFF.